The 23 T cell receptor beta chains listed next were all sequenced from one sample in a study of T cells and Merkel cell carcinoma outcomes. Generated by immunoSEQ multiplex PCR, the TCRdb table keeps only in-frame clones and is missing some. The repertoire holds 150 to 200 clones, with 85% to 90% as singletons. Sequenced sample: tumor tissue from Merkel cell carcinoma. The source is a human donor with Merkel cell carcinoma.

This chain uses TRBV30 with TRBJ1-1; 7 bases fit TRBD1. V shed 5 bases and J 7 bases; nucleotides not matched to a gene: 1. Germline loops: CDR1 GTSNPN, CDR2 SVGIG (reference sequence). The CDR3 runs 10 residues. CDR3 DNA: TGTGCCTGGGGGACAGTTGAAGCTTTCTTT. It translates to CAWGTVEAFF.

The chain couples TRBV6-5 to TRBJ1-5, with D perhaps matching TRBD1 (5 bases). Germline assignment: CDR1 MNHEY and CDR2 SVGAGI. The V and J ends lost 6 bases and 3 bases respectively, with 12 bases between them. CDR3 length equals 14 residues. The CDR3 region is CASSEDRTNQPQHF. The CDR3 DNA follows: TGTGCCAGCAGCGAAGACAGAACCAATCAGCCCCAGCATTTT.

The rearrangement joins TRBV28 to TRBJ1-2; no clear D. V dropped 6 bases and J dropped 8 bases, with 13 bases sitting between them. Germline CDR1 reads MDHEN; CDR2 reads SYDVKM. The CDR3 spans 12 residues. The CDR3 loop reads CASRLQRGGYTF. The CDR3 nucleotides are TGTGCCAGCAGACTTCAACGCGGCGGCTACACCTTC.

This clone was counted a few times. This CDR3 reads CASSSGRINSPLHF. In nucleotides, the CDR3 is TGTGCCAGCAGCTCGGGACGGATTAATTCACCCCTCCACTTT. This rearrangement joins TRBV5-6 to TRBJ1-6, with a possible D match to TRBD1 (5 bases). Trimming took 3 bases from V and 6 from J, leaving 10 bases between them. The CDR3 runs 14 residues. CDR1 is SGHDT, CDR2 YYEEEE, per germline.

The CDR3 region has the DNA TGTGCCAGCAGCCTATCCTCCTACAATGAGCAGTTCTTC. Its protein is CASSLSSYNEQFF. The chain links TRBV27 to TRBJ2-1; D gene uncertain. This CDR3 comprises 13 residues. V lost 6 bases to trimming and J lost 0 bases, with 6 bases between them. Per germline, CDR1 MNHEY and CDR2 SMNVEV (reference sequence).

The CDR3 spells CSVRLGEGEQFF. The DNA for the CDR3 is TGCAGCGTGAGACTAGGGGAGGGTGAGCAGTTCTTC. The chain combines TRBV29-1 with TRBJ2-1, with 7 nucleotides matching TRBD2. After removal of 6 bases from V and 9 bases from J, the junction contained 8 bases not matched to a gene. Germline values: CDR1 SQVTM, CDR2 ANQGSEA. The CDR3 spans 12 residues.

The CDR3 bases are TGTGCCAGCAGCGGGGACGGCGCGAACACCGGGGAGCTGTTTTTT. This codes for CASSGDGANTGELFF. The chain has TRBV7-6 and TRBJ2-2; D possibly matches TRBD1 or TRBD2 (5 bases each). The V end lost 5 bases, the J end lost 0 bases, and 10 bases lay between the germline ends. CDR3 length: 15 amino acids. The germline V gene encodes CDR1 SGHVS and CDR2 FNYEAQ.

The chain has TRBV28 and TRBJ2-3; a possible D gene is TRBD2 (6 bases). CDR1 is MDHEN, CDR2 SYDVKM, per germline. The CDR3 has 16 amino acids. The ends were cut back, 4 bases at V and 5 bases at J, with 19 bases in the middle. This chain's CDR3 is CASSSLDTRGGDTQYF. As DNA, the CDR3 is TGTGCCAGCAGTTCATTGGACACGCGGGGTGGAGATACGCAGTATTTT.

V and J are TRBV10-3 and TRBJ2-6; D remains ambiguous. Germline V lookup: CDR1 ENHRY, CDR2 SYGVKD. The ends were cut back, 5 bases at V and 5 bases at J, with 22 bases in the middle. The CDR3 is 18 residues long. The chain's CDR3 is CAISKVPEIQSRANVLTF. The DNA of the CDR3 is TGTGCCATCAGTAAAGTACCTGAGATACAAAGTCGGGCCAACGTCCTGACTTTC.

The chain's CDR3 is CASRTGSYGYTF. CDR3 bases: TGTGCCAGTAGGACAGGGAGCTATGGCTACACCTTC. The V call is TRBV19, the J call TRBJ1-2; 7 bases fit TRBD1. From germline, CDR1 is LNHDA and CDR2 SQIVND (reference sequence). This CDR3 contains 12 residues. V lost 6 bases, J lost 4 bases, and 2 bases stayed unmatched.

This rearrangement joins TRBV6-5 to TRBJ1-1, with D uncertain. The CDR3 totals 14 residues. The V end lost 4 bases, the J end lost 1 base, and 10 bases lay between the germline ends. In germline, CDR1 is MNHEY, CDR2 SVGAGI. CDR3 residues: CASSSPAENTEAFF. In DNA form, the CDR3 reads TGTGCCAGCAGTTCCCCGGCCGAGAACACTGAAGCTTTCTTT.

The chain has TRBV9 and TRBJ2-5, with 10 nucleotides matching TRBD2. The ends lost 5 bases at V and 5 bases at J; junction bases unmatched: 6. The CDR3 has 14 residues. Germline V gene data show CDR1 as SGDLS and CDR2 as YYNGEE. The CDR3 here is CASSSGTSEETQYF. Written as DNA, the CDR3 is TGTGCCAGCAGTTCCGGGACTAGCGAGGAGACCCAGTACTTC.

The genes are TRBV5-4 and TRBJ1-2, with 7 bases that match TRBD1. The V segment lost 0 bases and the J segment 8 bases; nucleotides outside the gene matches: 7. Germline V gives CDR1 SGHNT, CDR2 YYREEE (reference sequence). The CDR3 consists of 14 residues. The CDR3 DNA follows: TGTGCCAGCAGCTTGGAGTCAGGGGGTCCCGGCTACACCTTC. It yields the protein CASSLESGGPGYTF. Using reference TRBV5-4 and TRBJ1-2 for the parts outside the CDR3, the full variable domain is ETGVTQSPTHLIKTRGQQVTLRCSSQSGHNTVSWYQQALGQGPQFIFQYYREEENGRGNFPPRFSGLQFPNYSSELNVNALELDDSALYLCASSLESGGPGYTFGSGTRLTVV.

The V and J genes are TRBV7-3 and TRBJ2-1; 8 nucleotides match TRBD2. V shed 2 bases, J shed 4 bases, and the junction held 10 bases outside the gene matches. The CDR3 totals 17 residues. Germline loops: CDR1 SGHTA, CDR2 FQGTGA. As DNA, the CDR3 is TGTGCCAGCAGCTTACGTAATGCAGCGGGGGTGTACAATGAGCAGTTCTTC. This sequence encodes CASSLRNAAGVYNEQFF.

V usage is TRBV18 and J usage is TRBJ2-3; 8 bases are a match to TRBD1. With 5 bases clipped from V and 4 bases from J, the junction kept 11 bases outside the gene matches. CDR1 is KGHSH and CDR2 is LQKENI in the germline V gene. The CDR3 is 16 amino acids. Here the CDR3 reads CASSTKTGVVPDTQYF. CDR3 DNA sequence: TGTGCCAGCTCAACCAAGACAGGGGTCGTCCCAGATACGCAGTATTTT.

The chain links TRBV7-2 to TRBJ2-2, with unresolved D. CDR1 and CDR2 from the germline V gene are SGHTA and FQGNSA. The CDR3 spans 12 residues. Trimming shortened V by 2 bases and J by 7 bases, and 5 bases separated the two germline ends. This CDR3 reads CASSLLGGELFF. As DNA, the CDR3 is TGTGCCAGCAGCTTACTGGGCGGGGAGCTGTTTTTT. Full variable domain (remainder filled in from reference TRBV7-2 and TRBJ2-2): GAGVSQSPSNKVTEKGKDVELRCDPISGHTALYWYRQSLGQGLEFLIYFQGNSAPDKSGLPSDRFSAERTGGSVSTLTIQRTQQEDSAVYLCASSLLGGELFFGEGSRLTVL.

The chain couples TRBV7-8 to TRBJ1-3; a weak D match, TRBD1 (5 bases). CDR1 is SGHVS and CDR2 is FQNEAQ in the germline V gene. The CDR3 is 17 residues long. The V end lost 3 bases, the J end lost 0 bases, and 15 bases lay between the germline ends. DNA for the CDR3: TGTGCCAGCAGCTTCCGGGACGGAGAACTCTCTGGAAACACCATATATTTT. Translation gives CASSFRDGELSGNTIYF.

The CDR3 loop is CASSARRSSYNEQFF. The CDR3 DNA follows: TGTGCCAGCAGCGCCCGACGGAGCTCCTACAATGAGCAGTTCTTC. This chain joins TRBV9 and TRBJ2-1; D call uncertain. With 3 bases removed from V and 0 bases from J, the gap between germline ends came to 10 bases. Germline loops: CDR1 SGDLS, CDR2 YYNGEE. The CDR3 sequence is 15 residues long. Full variable domain (remainder filled in from reference TRBV9 and TRBJ2-1): DSGVTQTPKHLITATGQRVTLRCSPRSGDLSVYWYQQSLDQGLQFLIQYYNGEERAKGNILERFSAQQFPDLHSELNLSSLELGDSALYFCASSARRSSYNEQFFGPGTRLTVL.

This clone was detected once. The CDR3 DNA reads as TGTGCCAGCAGCTCTGTAGCGGGGCCCTACAATGAGCAGTTCTTC. This sequence encodes CASSSVAGPYNEQFF. V usage is TRBV7-6 and J usage is TRBJ2-1; TRBD2 aligns across 8 bases. V lost 4 bases and J lost 2; bases outside the gene matches: 4. Germline V gene lookup returns CDR1 SGHVS and CDR2 FNYEAQ. The CDR3 has 15 amino acids.

The chain links TRBV10-2 to TRBJ1-2; 8 bases line up with TRBD1. Germline assignment: CDR1 WSHSY and CDR2 SAAADI. The V gene end was trimmed by 1 base and the J gene end by 3 bases; junction bases not matched to a gene: 10. The CDR3 runs to 17 residues. This chain's CDR3 is CASSELTGEGDYYGYTF. CDR3 sequence (DNA): TGCGCCAGCAGTGAGTTGACAGGGGAGGGGGACTACTATGGCTACACCTTC.

This sequence joins TRBV27 and TRBJ2-5; TRBD1 aligns across 8 bases. Unmatched junction bases numbered 11, after V lost 2 bases and J lost 0 bases. Looked up from germline, CDR1 is MNHEY and CDR2 is SMNVEV (reference sequence). There are 18 residues in the CDR3. CDR3 sequence: CASSLRAGGLRYQETQYF. The CDR3 region has the DNA TGTGCCAGCAGTTTAAGGGCAGGGGGCCTAAGGTACCAAGAGACCCAGTACTTC.

This chain connects TRBV7-3 to TRBJ2-1; 12 nucleotides match TRBD2. Per germline, CDR1 SGHTA and CDR2 FQGTGA. V gave up 4 bases and J gave up 4 bases; unmatched junction bases: 2. The CDR3 loop spans 15 amino acids. The CDR3 region is CASSSLAGGYNEQFF. DNA of the CDR3: TGTGCCAGCAGCTCACTAGCGGGAGGATACAATGAGCAGTTCTTC.

This clone was seen only once. The chain joins TRBV18 to TRBJ1-1; 7 nucleotides line up with TRBD1. CDR3 length: 14 residues. The junction had 6 bases not matched to a gene; V was cut back by 4 bases and J by 4 bases. CDR1 KGHSH and CDR2 LQKENI come from the germline V gene. The CDR3 DNA sequence: TGTGCCAGCTCACAAGAGGGGGCTAGCACTGAAGCTTTCTTT. This gives the protein CASSQEGASTEAFF.